This record looks at one T cell receptor (beta chain) sequence and its context. The target antigen is unknown. The method was immunoSEQ multiplex PCR; TCRdb's version includes in-frame clones alone and lacks a portion of them. The repertoire holds some 92,000 clones, with about 90% as singletons. This entry belongs to a study of T cell responses to AZD1222 COVID-19 vaccine. Findings and limits, study-wide: Clonal diversity may have been underestimated in mostly white British donors.

Sequences were derived from peripheral blood, sampled on day 0 of MenACWY control vaccination. The clonotype comes from an adult in good health.

CDR3 region: CASSQDPGDTEAFF. The CDR3 DNA reads as TGCGCCAGCAGCCAAGACCCGGGGGACACTGAAGCTTTCTTT. This chain connects TRBV4-3 to TRBJ1-1; D perhaps matches TRBD1 (5 bases). Trimming pared 0 bases from V and 3 bases from J, leaving 8 bases between. The CDR3 length is 14 residues. The germline V gene has CDR1 LGHNA and CDR2 YSLEER.